These 27 T cell receptor beta chains originate from one sample sequenced in a study of blood T cell repertoires in COVID-19. The method was immunoSEQ multiplex PCR; TCRdb's version includes in-frame clones alone and lacks a portion of them. The data show roughly 280,000 clones, around 90% seen once. Sequencing input: peripheral blood. The origin of the receptors is a man aged 50 to 59 with acute or convalescent COVID-19.

The rearrangement uses TRBV5-1 and TRBJ2-7, with 10 bases that match TRBD1. Per the germline V gene, CDR1 is SGHRS and CDR2 is YFSETQ. This CDR3 has 16 amino acids. V shed 3 bases and J 0 bases; nucleotides not matched to a gene: 6. The CDR3 spells CASSSGTGAISYEQYF. The CDR3 nucleotides read TGCGCCAGCAGCTCAGGGACAGGGGCTATCTCCTACGAGCAGTACTTC.

V gene TRBV12-3 or TRBV12-4 combines with J gene TRBJ1-1; D ambiguous. Trimming cost V 6 bases and J 1 base, with 9 bases left between them. The CDR3 totals 13 residues. As DNA, the CDR3 is TGTGCCAGCAGCCCCCCGGGGAACACTGAAGCTTTCTTT. Protein sequence: CASSPPGNTEAFF.

This rearrangement joins TRBV11-2 to TRBJ2-5; possible D gene TRBD1, 5 bases. CDR3 length: 13 amino acids. Germline V gene sequence: CDR1 SGHAT, CDR2 FQNNGV. The germline V and J ends were trimmed by 5 bases and 5 bases, with 12 bases remaining between them. The DNA for the CDR3 is TGTGCCAGCAGCCACCCATGGGGCGAGACCCAGTACTTC. This translates into CASSHPWGETQYF.

The chain is built from TRBV29-1 and TRBJ1-1; D ambiguous. The germline CDR1 and CDR2 sequences are SQVTM and ANQGSEA. Deletions cut 0 bases from V and 4 bases from J, with 12 bases between. The CDR3 contains 14 residues. The CDR3 is CSVEDQVYGTEAFF. The CDR3 DNA reads as TGCAGCGTTGAAGATCAAGTATACGGCACTGAAGCTTTCTTT.

The rearrangement joins TRBV18 to TRBJ1-2; TRBD1 aligns across 12 bases. The CDR3 has 19 residues. Germline trimming cut 3 bases from V and 4 bases from J; bases unmatched to any gene: 15. Germline loops: CDR1 KGHSH, CDR2 LQKENI. The CDR3 region is CASSPTSAGTGGAGYGYTF. The DNA for the CDR3 is TGTGCCAGCTCACCCACATCAGCTGGGACAGGGGGCGCCGGCTATGGCTACACCTTC. The whole variable domain, filled in from reference TRBV18 and TRBJ1-2, reads NAGVMQNPRHLVRRRGQEARLRCSPMKGHSHVYWYRQLPEEGLKFMVYLQKENIIDESGMPKERFSAEFPKEGPSILRIQQVVRGDSAAYFCASSPTSAGTGGAGYGYTFGSGTRLTVV.

The V call is TRBV27, the J call TRBJ2-2; 8 nucleotides match TRBD2. Per germline, CDR1 MNHEY and CDR2 SMNVEV (reference sequence). The ends lost 2 bases at V and 7 bases at J; junction bases unmatched: 6. The CDR3 is made up of 15 amino acids. CDR3 coding DNA: TGTGCCAGCAGTTTAGTCGCGGGGGGAATCGGGGAGCTGTTTTTT. Amino acids: CASSLVAGGIGELFF.

V gene TRBV5-4 combines with J gene TRBJ2-5; tentatively, D is TRBD2 (6 bases). Germline loops: CDR1 SGHNT, CDR2 YYREEE (reference sequence). The CDR3 is 15 residues long. Trimming took 1 base from V and 0 from J, leaving 10 bases between them. The CDR3 spells CASSLLAGHQETQYF. In DNA form, the CDR3 reads TGTGCCAGCAGCTTGTTGGCGGGGCACCAAGAGACCCAGTACTTC.

The chain recombines TRBV10-3 with TRBJ2-3; no clear D. Germline loops: CDR1 ENHRY, CDR2 SYGVKD. The V end lost 0 bases, the J end lost 2 bases, and 6 bases lay between the germline ends. CDR3 size: 14 residues. The CDR3 DNA reads as TGTGCCATCAGTGAGTCGGCCATCACAGATACGCAGTATTTT. Encoded protein: CAISESAITDTQYF.

The chain joins TRBV19 to TRBJ1-5; D possibly corresponds to TRBD1 (6 bases). Germline V gene sequence: CDR1 LNHDA, CDR2 SQIVND (reference sequence). This CDR3 is 19 amino acids long. Trimming pared 7 bases from V and 2 bases from J, leaving 27 bases between. The CDR3 DNA follows: TGTGCCAGTAAAAGGCCAGGGGCAGAAACTTATAGCGGCAATCAGCCCCAGCATTTT. It yields the protein CASKRPGAETYSGNQPQHF.

The V and J genes are TRBV2 and TRBJ1-5; unclear D gene. Germline-derived CDR1 and CDR2 are SNHLY and FYNNEI. Trimming cost V 2 bases and J 13 bases, with 18 bases left between them. This CDR3 has 14 residues. The CDR3 spells CASSELGRRIKQHF. The CDR3 coding sequence is TGTGCCAGCAGTGAATTGGGCAGAAGAATAAAGCAGCATTTT.

V and J are TRBV11-2 and TRBJ2-2; 7 bases agree with TRBD1. The junction had 8 bases not matched to a gene; V was cut back by 6 bases and J by 1 base. This CDR3 spans 16 amino acids. Germline-derived CDR1 and CDR2 are SGHAT and FQNNGV. CDR3 sequence (DNA): TGTGCCAGCAGTCGGACCGGGACAGTGAACACCGGGGAGCTGTTTTTT. As protein: CASSRTGTVNTGELFF.

Points on this clone: Other DNA sequences of this sample code for an identical CDR3. V is TRBV29-1 and J is TRBJ2-3, with D possibly matching TRBD1 (6 bases). The germline V and J ends were trimmed by 1 base and 0 bases, with 11 bases remaining between them. The CDR3 spans 15 residues. The V gene's germline CDR1 is SQVTM and CDR2 ANQGSEA. CDR3 region: CSVEGGTRSTDTQYF. Here the CDR3 DNA reads TGCAGCGTTGAAGGGGGGACACGTAGCACAGATACGCAGTATTTT.

Concerning this clone itself: The same CDR3 is also encoded by other DNA sequences in this sample. CDR3 amino acids: CASSPDSNYGYTF. The CDR3 DNA reads as TGTGCCAGCTCACCAGACAGCAACTATGGCTACACCTTC. This chain connects TRBV18 to TRBJ1-2, with a weak D call TRBD1 (5 bases). V was trimmed by 2 bases and J by 2 bases, leaving 6 bases between them. The CDR3 is made up of 13 amino acids. The V gene's germline CDR1 is KGHSH and CDR2 LQKENI.

This sequence joins TRBV5-1 and TRBJ1-6; 7 nucleotides agree with TRBD1. CDR1 is SGHRS, CDR2 YFSETQ, per germline. V lost 2 bases, J lost 7 bases, and 9 bases stayed unmatched. The CDR3 length is 16 residues. The CDR3 DNA reads TGCGCCAGCAGCTTAACCGGACAGGCACTAAATTCACCCCTCCACTTT. It is translated as CASSLTGQALNSPLHF.

The chain is built from TRBV9 and TRBJ1-6, with a tentative D call TRBD1 (5 bases). The V and J ends lost 4 bases and 0 bases respectively, with 14 bases between them. The CDR3 consists of 17 residues. Germline loops: CDR1 SGDLS, CDR2 YYNGEE. The CDR3 sequence: CASSPREGPSYNSPLHF. The CDR3 DNA follows: TGTGCCAGCAGCCCCAGGGAGGGGCCCTCCTATAATTCACCCCTCCACTTT.

V gene TRBV2 combines with J gene TRBJ2-7, with D tentatively TRBD1 (6 bases). From germline, CDR1 is SNHLY and CDR2 FYNNEI. V lost 6 bases, J lost 2 bases, and 14 bases lay in between. The CDR3 is made up of 14 amino acids. CDR3 sequence (DNA): TGTGCCAGCAGCAGGTACGGGACAACCTACGAGCAGTACTTC. Translated: CASSRYGTTYEQYF.

The J gene is TRBJ2-1, the V gene TRBV29-1, with D perhaps TRBD2 (6 bases). Trimming took off 3 bases at V and 1 base at J, with 19 bases between the two ends. CDR1 is SQVTM, CDR2 ANQGSEA, per germline. The length of the CDR3 is 17 residues. This CDR3 is CSVDDPARDWSYNEQFF. CDR3 nucleotide sequence: TGCAGCGTTGATGATCCGGCGCGGGACTGGTCCTACAATGAGCAGTTCTTC.

In its sample, this clone was seen once. The V gene is TRBV12-3 or TRBV12-4, the J gene TRBJ1-2, with TRBD1 matching over 7 bases. The CDR3 loop spans 12 amino acids. V gave up 9 bases and J gave up 4 bases; unmatched junction bases: 5. This CDR3 reads CASNRDSYGYTF. The CDR3 region has the DNA TGTGCCAGTAACCGGGACAGCTATGGCTACACCTTC.

The genes are TRBV6-1 and TRBJ1-2, with TRBD1 identical over 7 bases. The CDR3 has 17 residues. V was pared by 4 bases and J by 0 bases, with 11 bases of the junction left unmatched. Germline V gene data show CDR1 as MNHNS and CDR2 as SASEGT. CDR3 amino acids: CASSARDRLISNYGYTF. The CDR3 nucleotides read TGTGCCAGCAGTGCTCGGGACAGACTAATCTCTAACTATGGCTACACCTTC.

This clone was recorded a few times. The gene calls are TRBV10-1 and TRBJ2-1; D possibly corresponds to TRBD1 (6 bases). This CDR3 has 12 amino acids. V lost 6 bases and J 8 bases, leaving 11 bases between the germline ends. Germline values: CDR1 WNHNN, CDR2 SYGVQD (reference sequence). The CDR3 DNA reads TGCGCCAGCAGCCCCAGGGGCGATGAGCAGTTCTTC. This encodes CASSPRGDEQFF.

This chain connects TRBV4-1 to TRBJ1-6; 7 bases map to TRBD1. CDR1 and CDR2 from the germline V gene are MGHRA and YSYEKL. Trimming took 0 bases from V and 7 from J; bases not matched to a gene: 3. The CDR3 totals 15 residues. The CDR3 DNA reads TGCGCCAGCAGCCAAGAACAGGGGCGAAATTCACCCCTCCACTTT. Translating it yields CASSQEQGRNSPLHF.

This clone was recorded only once. The rearrangement uses TRBV5-4 and TRBJ1-2; possible D gene TRBD1, 5 bases. Germline CDR1 SGHNT, CDR2 YYREEE (reference sequence). V gave up 0 bases and J gave up 2 bases, with 11 bases separating them. CDR3 length: 15 amino acids. The CDR3 loop reads CASSLGASGNYGYTF. Written as DNA, the CDR3 is TGTGCCAGCAGCTTGGGGGCTTCAGGGAACTATGGCTACACCTTC.

This clone is a singleton in its sample. The V call is TRBV5-4, the J call TRBJ1-6, with a weak D call TRBD1 (6 bases). Germline loops: CDR1 SGHNT, CDR2 YYREEE (reference sequence). This CDR3 is 16 amino acids long. The V and J ends lost 0 bases and 3 bases respectively, with 10 bases between them. CDR3 region: CASSLGRGLYNSPLHF. The CDR3 DNA reads TGTGCCAGCAGCTTGGGCAGGGGCCTCTATAATTCACCCCTCCACTTT.

The rearrangement uses TRBV5-1 and TRBJ1-3; TRBD1 matches at 7 bases. The CDR3 extends over 13 amino acids. The V gene end was trimmed by 3 bases and the J gene end by 4 bases; junction bases not matched to a gene: 1. Germline CDR1 reads SGHRS; CDR2 reads YFSETQ. CDR3: CASSSTGGNTIYF. The CDR3 DNA reads TGCGCCAGCAGCTCGACAGGGGGAAACACCATATATTTT. Variable domain in full (rest from reference TRBV5-1 and TRBJ1-3): KAGVTQTPRYLIKTRGQQVTLSCSPISGHRSVSWYQQTPGQGLQFLFEYFSETQRNKGNFPGRFSGRQFSNSRSEMNVSTLELGDSALYLCASSSTGGNTIYFGEGSWLTVV.

The CDR3 coding sequence is TGTGCCAGCAGTTTGAACAGGGGTGAGACCCAGTACTTC. Protein sequence: CASSLNRGETQYF. The chain combines TRBV12-3 or TRBV12-4 with TRBJ2-5; TRBD1 aligns across 7 bases. CDR3 length: 13 amino acids. After removal of 3 bases from V and 5 bases from J, the junction contained 3 bases not matched to a gene.

The chain combines TRBV19 with TRBJ2-3, with 9 bases aligning to TRBD1. The junction had 6 bases not matched to a gene; V was cut back by 6 bases and J by 2 bases. CDR1 is LNHDA, CDR2 SQIVND, per germline (reference sequence). This CDR3 region has 15 residues. The CDR3 protein is CASRGQGTITDTQYF. The CDR3 nucleotides read TGTGCCAGTAGGGGACAGGGTACGATCACAGATACGCAGTATTTT.

This clone came up once. The chain uses TRBV6-5 and TRBJ2-2; TRBD1 might be the D (6 bases). CDR1 is MNHEY and CDR2 is SVGAGI in the germline V gene. V lost 6 bases, J lost 4 bases, and 15 bases lay in between. CDR3 length: 15 residues. Here the CDR3 reads CASRSDRLFTGELFF. The DNA of the CDR3 is TGTGCCAGCAGATCCGACAGGTTATTCACCGGGGAGCTGTTTTTT.